The subject of this entry is one TCR beta chain. Produced via immunoSEQ multiplex PCR; TCRdb's table is partial and in-frame only. The sample lists around 40,000 clones; 80% to 90% were seen once. The sample originates from a study of PD-L1 blockade in urothelial cancer. There are 14 residues in the CDR3. Germline V gives CDR1 SNHLY, CDR2 FYNNEI. V lost 6 bases and J 1 base, leaving 10 bases between the germline ends. The V call is TRBV2, the J call TRBJ2-1; D is possibly TRBD1 (7 bases). Material: PBMCs, obtained around atezolizumab (anti-PD-L1) treatment. The receptor was derived from a man aged 60 to 75 with urothelial cancer. CDR3 sequence (DNA): TGTGCCAGCAGGGCGGGACAGTCCTACAATGAGCAGTTCTTC. Residues: CASRAGQSYNEQFF.